These T cell receptor beta chains were read from a single sample in a study of preoperative IRX-2 immunotherapy in early breast cancer. Here immunoSEQ multiplex PCR was the method, and the copy in TCRdb shows in-frame clones only, minus some. Among tens of thousands of clones listed, 75% were seen once. Source: lymph node tissue, taken after IRX-2 immunotherapy. All receptors come from a human donor with breast cancer. Both conserved end residues are part of each CDR3. The D gene is left open where the match is weak. Clone size, where shown, is once, few, many, or a class for clones that have expanded.

abundance: NA
d_gene: NA
v_gene: TRBV19
j_gene: TRBJ1-5
CDR3aa: CASSIRGGSGQPQHF
CDR3nt: TGTGCCAGTAGTATCCGCGGCGGATCGGGACAGCCCCAGCATTTT

abundance: once
d_gene: NA
v_gene: TRBV6-8
j_gene: TRBJ2-7
CDR3aa: CASSYWVYEQYF
CDR3nt: TGTGCCAGCAGTTACTGGGTTTACGAGCAGTACTTC

abundance: few
d_gene: NA
v_gene: TRBV14
j_gene: TRBJ2-7
CDR3aa: CASSQDRTYEQYF
CDR3nt: TGTGCCAGCAGCCAAGACAGAACCTACGAGCAGTACTTC

abundance: NA
d_gene: TRBD2
v_gene: TRBV19
j_gene: TRBJ2-3
CDR3aa: CASSTGLAGGSRTDTQYF
CDR3nt: TGTGCCAGTAGTACGGGACTAGCGGGAGGGTCGCGCACAGATACGCAGTATTTT

abundance: NA
d_gene: TRBD2
v_gene: TRBV6-8
j_gene: TRBJ2-3
CDR3aa: CASSYSKYRGSSTDTQYF
CDR3nt: TGTGCCAGCAGTTACTCGAAATATCGCGGGAGTAGCACAGATACGCAGTATTTT

abundance: few
d_gene: TRBD2
v_gene: TRBV11-3
j_gene: TRBJ2-5
CDR3aa: CASSPGLSGREQTQYF
CDR3nt: TGTGCCAGCAGCCCAGGGTTGTCCGGGAGGGAACAGACCCAGTACTTC

abundance: NA
d_gene: NA
v_gene: TRBV11-3
j_gene: TRBJ2-1
CDR3aa: CASSPRRLNNEQFF
CDR3nt: TGTGCCAGCAGCCCCAGAAGACTCAACAATGAGCAGTTCTTC

abundance: once
d_gene: TRBD2
v_gene: TRBV5-1
j_gene: TRBJ2-3
CDR3aa: CASSSSTLGLADSDTQYF
CDR3nt: TGCGCCAGCAGCTCCAGTACCTTGGGACTAGCGGACTCAGATACGCAGTATTTT

abundance: once
d_gene: NA
v_gene: TRBV28
j_gene: TRBJ1-2
CDR3aa: CASSPAGGVNGYTF
CDR3nt: TGTGCCAGCAGTCCGGCGGGGGGGGTTAATGGCTACACCTTC

abundance: NA
d_gene: NA
v_gene: TRBV6-8
j_gene: TRBJ1-5
CDR3aa: CATRGTFFGQPQHF
CDR3nt: TGTGCCACCAGGGGAACATTCTTCGGGCAGCCCCAGCATTTT

abundance: NA
d_gene: NA
v_gene: TRBV5-1
j_gene: TRBJ1-2
CDR3aa: CASSFSIRQEYYGYTF
CDR3nt: TGCGCCAGCAGCTTTAGTATCCGACAGGAATACTATGGCTACACCTTC

abundance: NA
d_gene: NA
v_gene: TRBV5-1
j_gene: TRBJ2-1
CDR3aa: CASTQQAAGHNEQFF
CDR3nt: TGCGCCAGCACCCAACAGGCGGCGGGTCACAATGAGCAGTTCTTC

abundance: NA
d_gene: NA
v_gene: TRBV10-2
j_gene: TRBJ2-2
CDR3aa: CASSWTVNTGELFF
CDR3nt: TGCGCCAGCAGTTGGACGGTGAACACCGGGGAGCTGTTTTTT

abundance: NA
d_gene: TRBD2
v_gene: TRBV29-1
j_gene: TRBJ2-1
CDR3aa: CSVVAPGLGITYNEQFF
CDR3nt: TGCAGCGTTGTGGCGCCGGGACTAGGTATCACCTACAATGAGCAGTTCTTC

abundance: NA
d_gene: NA
v_gene: TRBV7-1
j_gene: TRBJ2-6
CDR3aa: CASSFPQAGANVLTF
CDR3nt: TGTGCCAGCAGCTTTCCGCAAGCTGGGGCCAACGTCCTGACTTTC

abundance: NA
d_gene: NA
v_gene: TRBV11-3
j_gene: TRBJ2-1
CDR3aa: CASSLGGPEAFYNEQFF
CDR3nt: TGTGCCAGCAGCTTAGGGGGGCCGGAGGCCTTCTACAATGAGCAGTTCTTC

abundance: NA
d_gene: TRBD1
v_gene: TRBV19
j_gene: TRBJ1-2
CDR3aa: CASSMETGHGYTF
CDR3nt: TGTGCCAGTAGTATGGAGACAGGGCATGGCTACACCTTC

abundance: few
d_gene: TRBD2
v_gene: TRBV5-1
j_gene: TRBJ2-1
CDR3aa: CASSPEGTRDNEQFF
CDR3nt: TGCGCCAGCAGCCCTGAGGGGACTAGGGACAATGAGCAGTTCTTC

abundance: few
d_gene: NA
v_gene: TRBV7-1
j_gene: TRBJ2-2
CDR3aa: CASSPGRRRSTGELFF
CDR3nt: TGTGCCAGCAGCCCCGGTCGGAGGAGGTCCACCGGGGAGCTGTTTTTT

abundance: NA
d_gene: NA
v_gene: TRBV19
j_gene: TRBJ2-1
CDR3aa: CASEGHNEQFF
CDR3nt: TGTGCCAGCGAAGGGCACAATGAGCAGTTCTTC

abundance: NA
d_gene: TRBD1
v_gene: TRBV29-1
j_gene: TRBJ2-3
CDR3aa: CSETTGAGDTQYF
CDR3nt: TGCAGCGAGACGACAGGGGCGGGGGATACGCAGTATTTT

abundance: NA
d_gene: NA
v_gene: TRBV19
j_gene: TRBJ1-5
CDR3aa: CASSPKTGYGEPQHF
CDR3nt: TGTGCCAGTAGCCCTAAAACAGGGTATGGGGAGCCCCAGCATTTT

abundance: NA
d_gene: NA
v_gene: TRBV29-1
j_gene: TRBJ2-1
CDR3aa: CSVEVRGDSEQFF
CDR3nt: TGCAGCGTTGAAGTTAGGGGGGATAGTGAGCAGTTCTTC

abundance: few
d_gene: TRBD1
v_gene: TRBV28
j_gene: TRBJ1-5
CDR3aa: CASRSGQGTGSNQPQHF
CDR3nt: TGTGCCAGCAGATCGGGACAGGGCACAGGGAGCAATCAGCCCCAGCATTTT

abundance: few
d_gene: NA
v_gene: TRBV18
j_gene: TRBJ1-1
CDR3aa: CASSPRRNRGYTEAFF
CDR3nt: TGTGCCAGCTCACCACGGAGGAATCGAGGATACACTGAAGCTTTCTTT

abundance: NA
d_gene: NA
v_gene: TRBV11-3
j_gene: TRBJ1-2
CDR3aa: CASRSLPGEEGPYGYTF
CDR3nt: TGTGCCAGCAGATCCTTACCGGGAGAGGAAGGCCCCTATGGCTACACCTTC

abundance: NA
d_gene: NA
v_gene: TRBV7-1
j_gene: TRBJ2-7
CDR3aa: CASLPTGESYEQYF
CDR3nt: TGTGCCAGCTTGCCAACGGGGGAGAGCTACGAGCAGTACTTC

abundance: NA
d_gene: TRBD1
v_gene: TRBV10-2
j_gene: TRBJ2-6
CDR3aa: CASNDREAGANVLTF
CDR3nt: TGCGCCAGCAATGACAGGGAAGCAGGGGCCAACGTCCTGACTTTC

abundance: NA
d_gene: NA
v_gene: TRBV6-7
j_gene: TRBJ1-5
CDR3aa: CASSPIVGGSQPQHF
CDR3nt: TGTGCCAGCAGCCCCATCGTGGGGGGCTCTCAGCCCCAGCATTTT

abundance: NA
d_gene: TRBD2
v_gene: TRBV7-4
j_gene: TRBJ2-1
CDR3aa: CASSPRTSGRARADNEQFF
CDR3nt: TGTGCCAGCAGCCCTCGGACTAGCGGGAGGGCTAGGGCGGACAATGAGCAGTTCTTC

abundance: NA
d_gene: TRBD1
v_gene: TRBV23-1
j_gene: TRBJ1-2
CDR3aa: CASSQVFTGGTMGYTF
CDR3nt: TGCGCCAGCAGCCAAGTCTTTACAGGGGGGACTATGGGCTACACCTTC

abundance: NA
d_gene: TRBD2
v_gene: TRBV9
j_gene: TRBJ2-3
CDR3aa: CASSVEASGAPSTDTQYF
CDR3nt: TGTGCCAGCAGCGTAGAGGCTAGCGGAGCCCCTAGCACAGATACGCAGTATTTT